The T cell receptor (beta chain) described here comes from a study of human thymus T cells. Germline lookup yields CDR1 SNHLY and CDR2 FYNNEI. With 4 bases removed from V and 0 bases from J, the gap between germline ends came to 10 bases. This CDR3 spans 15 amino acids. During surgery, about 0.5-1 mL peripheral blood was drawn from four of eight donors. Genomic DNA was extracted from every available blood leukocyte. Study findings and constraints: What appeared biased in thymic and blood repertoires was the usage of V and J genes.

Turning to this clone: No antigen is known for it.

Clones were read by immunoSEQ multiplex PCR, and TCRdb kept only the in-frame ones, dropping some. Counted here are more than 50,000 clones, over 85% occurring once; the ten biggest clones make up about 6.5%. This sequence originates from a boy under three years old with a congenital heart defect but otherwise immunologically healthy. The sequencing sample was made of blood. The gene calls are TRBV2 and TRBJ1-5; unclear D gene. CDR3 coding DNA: TGTGCCAGCAGTGTGGACTCATATAGCAATCAGCCCCAGCATTTT. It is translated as CASSVDSYSNQPQHF.